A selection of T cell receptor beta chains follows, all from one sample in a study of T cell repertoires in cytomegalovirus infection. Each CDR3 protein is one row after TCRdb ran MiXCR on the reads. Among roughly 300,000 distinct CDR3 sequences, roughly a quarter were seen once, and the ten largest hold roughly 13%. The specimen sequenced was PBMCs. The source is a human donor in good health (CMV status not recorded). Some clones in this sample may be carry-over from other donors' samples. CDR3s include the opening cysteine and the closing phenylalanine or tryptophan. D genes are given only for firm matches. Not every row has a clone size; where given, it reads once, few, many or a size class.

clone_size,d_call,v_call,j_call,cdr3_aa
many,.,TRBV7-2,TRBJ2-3,CASSFRGTSTDTQYF
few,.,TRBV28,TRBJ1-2,CASNPSGPGFGYTF
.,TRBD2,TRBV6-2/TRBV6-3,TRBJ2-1,CASSYSGGAGNEQFF
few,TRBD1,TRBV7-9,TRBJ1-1,CASSSRQGAWNTEAFF
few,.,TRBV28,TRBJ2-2,CASRGTLHTGELFF
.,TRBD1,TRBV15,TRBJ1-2,CATSRGQLFGYTF
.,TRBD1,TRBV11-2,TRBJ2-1,CASSPNRGLANEQFF
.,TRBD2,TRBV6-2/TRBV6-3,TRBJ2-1,CASRNSGTFYNEQFF
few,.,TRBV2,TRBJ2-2,CASSMQAVTGELFF
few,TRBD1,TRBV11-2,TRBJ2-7,CASSLLSIRGRYEQYF
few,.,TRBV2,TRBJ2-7,CASRNQPHEQYF
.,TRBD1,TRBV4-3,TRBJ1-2,CASSQGPGGLYGYTF
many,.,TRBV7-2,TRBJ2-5,CASSLNFGTQYF
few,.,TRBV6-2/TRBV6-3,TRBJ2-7,CASSYRLAPYEQYF
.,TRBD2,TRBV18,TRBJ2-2,CASSLRSLSGAGTGELFF